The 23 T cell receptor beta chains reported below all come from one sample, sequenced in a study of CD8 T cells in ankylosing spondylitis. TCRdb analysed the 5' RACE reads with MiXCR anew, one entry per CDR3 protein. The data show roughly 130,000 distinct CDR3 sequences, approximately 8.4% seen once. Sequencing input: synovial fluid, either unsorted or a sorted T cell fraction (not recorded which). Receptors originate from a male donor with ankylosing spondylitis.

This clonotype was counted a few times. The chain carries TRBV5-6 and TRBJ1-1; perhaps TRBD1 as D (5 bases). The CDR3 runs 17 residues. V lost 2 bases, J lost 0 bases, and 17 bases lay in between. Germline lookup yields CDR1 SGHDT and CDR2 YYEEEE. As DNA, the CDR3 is TGTGCCAGCAGCTTAGTGGTGGCAGGGACCATGAACACTGAAGCTTTCTTT. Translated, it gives CASSLVVAGTMNTEAFF. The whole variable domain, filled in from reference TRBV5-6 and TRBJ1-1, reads DAGVTQSPTHLIKTRGQQVTLRCSPKSGHDTVSWYQQALGQGPQFIFQYYEEEERQRGNFPDRFSGHQFPNYSSELNVNALLLGDSALYLCASSLVVAGTMNTEAFFGQGTRLTVV.

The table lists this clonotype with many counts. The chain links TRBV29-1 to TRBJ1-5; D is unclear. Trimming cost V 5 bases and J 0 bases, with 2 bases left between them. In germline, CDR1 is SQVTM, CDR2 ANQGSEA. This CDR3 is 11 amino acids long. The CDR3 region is CSVNSNQPQHF. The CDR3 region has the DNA TGCAGCGTTAATAGCAATCAGCCCCAGCATTTT.

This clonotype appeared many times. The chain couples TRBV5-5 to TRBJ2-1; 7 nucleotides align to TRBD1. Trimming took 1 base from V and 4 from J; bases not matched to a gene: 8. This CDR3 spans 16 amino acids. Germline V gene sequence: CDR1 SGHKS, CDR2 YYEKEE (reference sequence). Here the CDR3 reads CASSLMRGQGYNEQFF. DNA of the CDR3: TGTGCCAGCAGCTTGATGAGGGGGCAAGGGTACAATGAGCAGTTCTTC.

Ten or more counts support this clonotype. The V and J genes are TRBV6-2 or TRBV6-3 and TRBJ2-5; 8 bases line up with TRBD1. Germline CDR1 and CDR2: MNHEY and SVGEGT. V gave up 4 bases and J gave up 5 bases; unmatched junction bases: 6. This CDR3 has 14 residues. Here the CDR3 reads CASSSHGQGETQYF. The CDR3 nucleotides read TGTGCCAGCAGTTCCCACGGACAGGGCGAGACCCAGTACTTC.

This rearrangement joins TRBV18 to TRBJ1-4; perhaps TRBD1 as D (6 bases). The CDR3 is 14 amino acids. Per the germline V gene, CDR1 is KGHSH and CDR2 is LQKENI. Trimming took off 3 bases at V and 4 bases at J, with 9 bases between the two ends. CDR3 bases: TGTGCCAGCTCACCCGGGACAAATAATGAAAAACTGTTTTTT. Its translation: CASSPGTNNEKLFF.

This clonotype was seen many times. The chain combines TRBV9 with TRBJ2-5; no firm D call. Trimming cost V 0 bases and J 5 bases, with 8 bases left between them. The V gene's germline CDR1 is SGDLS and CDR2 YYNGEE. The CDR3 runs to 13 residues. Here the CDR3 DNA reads TGTGCCAGCAGCGTAGGAGGTGGGGAGACCCAGTACTTC. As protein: CASSVGGGETQYF.

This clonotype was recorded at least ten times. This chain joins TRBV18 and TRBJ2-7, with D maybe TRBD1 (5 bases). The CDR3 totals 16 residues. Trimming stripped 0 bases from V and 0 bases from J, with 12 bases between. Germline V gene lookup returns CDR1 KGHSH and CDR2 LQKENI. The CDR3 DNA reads TGTGCCAGCTCACCACCGACATGGCAGGGCTCCTACGAGCAGTACTTC. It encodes CASSPPTWQGSYEQYF. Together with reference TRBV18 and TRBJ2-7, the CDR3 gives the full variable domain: NAGVMQNPRHLVRRRGQEARLRCSPMKGHSHVYWYRQLPEEGLKFMVYLQKENIIDESGMPKERFSAEFPKEGPSILRIQQVVRGDSAAYFCASSPPTWQGSYEQYFGPGTRLTVT.

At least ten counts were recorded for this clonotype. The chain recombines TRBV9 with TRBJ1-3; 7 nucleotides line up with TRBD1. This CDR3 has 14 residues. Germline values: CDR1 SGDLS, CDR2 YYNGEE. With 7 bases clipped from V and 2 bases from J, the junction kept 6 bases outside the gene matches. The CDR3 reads CASSQGGPGNTIYF. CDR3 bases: TGTGCCAGCTCCCAGGGGGGGCCTGGAAACACCATATATTTT.

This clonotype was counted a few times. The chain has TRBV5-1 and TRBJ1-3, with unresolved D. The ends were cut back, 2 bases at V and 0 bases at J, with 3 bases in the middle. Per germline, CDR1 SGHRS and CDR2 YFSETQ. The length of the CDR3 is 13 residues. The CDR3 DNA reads TGCGCCAGCAGCTTATCCTCTGGAAACACCATATATTTT. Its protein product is CASSLSSGNTIYF.

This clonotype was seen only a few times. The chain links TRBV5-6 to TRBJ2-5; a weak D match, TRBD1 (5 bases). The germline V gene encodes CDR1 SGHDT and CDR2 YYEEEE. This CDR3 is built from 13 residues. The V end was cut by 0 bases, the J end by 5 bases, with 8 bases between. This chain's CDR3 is CASSLGRVETQYF. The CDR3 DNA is TGTGCCAGCAGCTTGGGCAGGGTTGAGACCCAGTACTTC.

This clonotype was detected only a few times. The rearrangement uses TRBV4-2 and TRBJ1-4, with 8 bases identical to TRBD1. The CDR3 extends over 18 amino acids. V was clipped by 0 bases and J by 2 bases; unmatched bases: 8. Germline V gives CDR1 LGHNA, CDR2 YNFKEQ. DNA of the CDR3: TGTGCCAGCAGCCAAGATTATCAGGGGGCGGTGACTAATGAAAAACTGTTTTTT. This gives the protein CASSQDYQGAVTNEKLFF.

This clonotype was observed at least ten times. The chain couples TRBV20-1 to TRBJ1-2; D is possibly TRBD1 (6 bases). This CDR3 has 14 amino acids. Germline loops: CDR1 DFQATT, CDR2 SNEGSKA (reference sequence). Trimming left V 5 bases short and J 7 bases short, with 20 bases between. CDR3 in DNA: TGCAGTGCTGGGGGCGGGGGCAGTCTTTTTGGCTACACCTTC. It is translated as CSAGGGGSLFGYTF.

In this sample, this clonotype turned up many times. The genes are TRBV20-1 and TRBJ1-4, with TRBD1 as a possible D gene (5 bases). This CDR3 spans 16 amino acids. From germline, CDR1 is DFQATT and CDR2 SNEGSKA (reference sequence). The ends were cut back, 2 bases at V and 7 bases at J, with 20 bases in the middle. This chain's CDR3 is CSARQEFQGGIEKLFF. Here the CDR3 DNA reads TGCAGTGCTAGACAGGAATTCCAGGGAGGAATTGAAAAACTGTTTTTT.

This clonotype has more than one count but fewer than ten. The CDR3 loop reads CSVTPFGLAGVETQYF. The CDR3 DNA follows: TGCAGCGTCACCCCGTTCGGGCTAGCGGGAGTAGAGACCCAGTACTTC. V usage is TRBV29-1 and J usage is TRBJ2-5; 10 bases fit TRBD2. The trim removed 6 bases at V and 4 bases at J, leaving 14 bases unmatched. The CDR3 is 16 residues long. Per germline, CDR1 SQVTM and CDR2 ANQGSEA.

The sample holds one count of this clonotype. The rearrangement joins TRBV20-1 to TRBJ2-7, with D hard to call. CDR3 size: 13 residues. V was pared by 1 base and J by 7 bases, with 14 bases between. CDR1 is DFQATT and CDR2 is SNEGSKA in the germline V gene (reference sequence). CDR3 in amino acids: CSARVIAPAEQYF. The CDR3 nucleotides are TGCAGTGCTAGAGTTATAGCTCCCGCGGAGCAGTACTTC.

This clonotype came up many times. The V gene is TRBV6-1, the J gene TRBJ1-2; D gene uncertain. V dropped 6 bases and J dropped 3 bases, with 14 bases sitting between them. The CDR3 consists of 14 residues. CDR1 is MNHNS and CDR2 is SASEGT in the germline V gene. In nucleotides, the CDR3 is TGTGCCAGCAGGGACCGAATCGGGGACTATGGCTACACCTTC. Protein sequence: CASRDRIGDYGYTF.

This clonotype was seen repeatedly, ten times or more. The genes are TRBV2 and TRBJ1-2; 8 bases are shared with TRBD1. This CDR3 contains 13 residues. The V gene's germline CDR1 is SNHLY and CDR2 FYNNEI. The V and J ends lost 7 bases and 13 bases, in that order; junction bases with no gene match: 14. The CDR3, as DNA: TGTGCCAGCAAGGGGACAGGCCCCAGAGCGGCCACCTTC. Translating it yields CASKGTGPRAATF.

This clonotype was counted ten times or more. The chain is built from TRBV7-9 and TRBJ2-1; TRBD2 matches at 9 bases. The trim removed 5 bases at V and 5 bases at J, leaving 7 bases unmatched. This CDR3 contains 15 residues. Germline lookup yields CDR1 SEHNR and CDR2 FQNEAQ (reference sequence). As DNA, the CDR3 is TGTGCCAGCAGCCCCTCTAGCGGGGAGAACAATGAGCAGTTCTTC. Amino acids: CASSPSSGENNEQFF.

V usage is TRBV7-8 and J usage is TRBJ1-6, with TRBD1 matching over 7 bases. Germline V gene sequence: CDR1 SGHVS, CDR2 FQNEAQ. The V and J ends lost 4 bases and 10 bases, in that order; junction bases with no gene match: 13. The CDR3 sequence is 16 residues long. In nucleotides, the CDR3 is TGTGCCAGCAGCTCTGACAGGGCGAGGAAGGAATCACCCCTCCACTTT. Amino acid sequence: CASSSDRARKESPLHF.

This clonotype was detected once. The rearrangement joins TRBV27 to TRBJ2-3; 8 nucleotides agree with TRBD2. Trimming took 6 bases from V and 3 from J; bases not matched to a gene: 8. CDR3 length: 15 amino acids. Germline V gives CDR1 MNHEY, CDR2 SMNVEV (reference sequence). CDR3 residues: CASSRTLAVTDTQYF. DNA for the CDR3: TGTGCCAGCAGCCGCACACTAGCGGTAACAGATACGCAGTATTTT.

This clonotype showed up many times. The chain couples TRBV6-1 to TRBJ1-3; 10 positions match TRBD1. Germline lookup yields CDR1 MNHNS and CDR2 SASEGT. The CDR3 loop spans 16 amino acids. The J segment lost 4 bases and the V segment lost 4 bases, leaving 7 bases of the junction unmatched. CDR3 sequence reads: CASSGPRQGAGNTIYF. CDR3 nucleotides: TGTGCCAGCAGTGGACCTCGACAGGGGGCAGGAAACACCATATATTTT.

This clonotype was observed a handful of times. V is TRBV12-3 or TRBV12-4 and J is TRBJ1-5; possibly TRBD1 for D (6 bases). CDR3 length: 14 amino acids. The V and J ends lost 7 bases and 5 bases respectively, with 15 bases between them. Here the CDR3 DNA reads TGTGCCAGCACCCTGACAGGCAGGTATCAGCCCCAGCATTTT. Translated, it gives CASTLTGRYQPQHF.

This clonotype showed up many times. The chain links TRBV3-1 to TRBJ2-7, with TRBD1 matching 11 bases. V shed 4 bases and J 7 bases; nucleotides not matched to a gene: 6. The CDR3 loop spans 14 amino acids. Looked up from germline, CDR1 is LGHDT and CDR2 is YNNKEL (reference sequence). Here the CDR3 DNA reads TGTGCCAGCAGCCCACCGGACAGGGGGCGAGAGCAGTACTTC. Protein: CASSPPDRGREQYF.